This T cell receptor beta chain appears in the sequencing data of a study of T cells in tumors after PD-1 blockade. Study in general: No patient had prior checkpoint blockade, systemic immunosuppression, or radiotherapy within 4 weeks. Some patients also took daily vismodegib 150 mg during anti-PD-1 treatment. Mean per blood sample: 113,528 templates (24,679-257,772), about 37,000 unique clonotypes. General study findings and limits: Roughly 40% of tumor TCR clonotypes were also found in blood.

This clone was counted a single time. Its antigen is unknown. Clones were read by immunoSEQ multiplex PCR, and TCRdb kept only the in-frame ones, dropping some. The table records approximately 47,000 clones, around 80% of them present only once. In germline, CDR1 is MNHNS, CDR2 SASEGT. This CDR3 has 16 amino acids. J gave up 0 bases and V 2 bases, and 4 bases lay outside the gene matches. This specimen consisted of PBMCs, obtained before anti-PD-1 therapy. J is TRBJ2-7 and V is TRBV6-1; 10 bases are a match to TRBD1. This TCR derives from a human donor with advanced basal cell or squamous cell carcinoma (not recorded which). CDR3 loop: CASSESWTGGSYEQYF. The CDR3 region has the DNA TGTGCCAGCAGTGAATCCTGGACAGGGGGCTCCTACGAGCAGTACTTC.